This T cell receptor (beta chain) was retrieved from a study of monozygotic twins with inflammatory bowel disease. Regarding the study as a whole: TCRbeta diversity (inverse Simpson) was lower in IBD patients than in healthy co-twins. It was not supported that a single strong signal or clonotype was associated with IBD.

A note on this clonotype: Its cognate antigen is unknown.

The V gene's germline CDR1 is LNHDA and CDR2 SQIVND (reference sequence). The CDR3 consists of 12 residues. cDNA was produced in eight separate reactions per sample. Each UMI, carrying a 6-nucleotide sample barcode, came from template switching. TCRdb reprocessed the 5' RACE reads and stores each CDR3 protein as one record, lacking DNA. This table holds about 300,000 distinct CDR3 sequences. The clonotype was recovered from a human donor with ulcerative colitis or Crohn's disease, or a healthy co-twin of an affected twin (not recorded which). Material: blood. The V gene is TRBV19, the J gene TRBJ2-1; the D gene TCRdb calls, TRBD2, cannot be checked with no DNA. CDR3 amino acids: CASKAPGLGMFF.